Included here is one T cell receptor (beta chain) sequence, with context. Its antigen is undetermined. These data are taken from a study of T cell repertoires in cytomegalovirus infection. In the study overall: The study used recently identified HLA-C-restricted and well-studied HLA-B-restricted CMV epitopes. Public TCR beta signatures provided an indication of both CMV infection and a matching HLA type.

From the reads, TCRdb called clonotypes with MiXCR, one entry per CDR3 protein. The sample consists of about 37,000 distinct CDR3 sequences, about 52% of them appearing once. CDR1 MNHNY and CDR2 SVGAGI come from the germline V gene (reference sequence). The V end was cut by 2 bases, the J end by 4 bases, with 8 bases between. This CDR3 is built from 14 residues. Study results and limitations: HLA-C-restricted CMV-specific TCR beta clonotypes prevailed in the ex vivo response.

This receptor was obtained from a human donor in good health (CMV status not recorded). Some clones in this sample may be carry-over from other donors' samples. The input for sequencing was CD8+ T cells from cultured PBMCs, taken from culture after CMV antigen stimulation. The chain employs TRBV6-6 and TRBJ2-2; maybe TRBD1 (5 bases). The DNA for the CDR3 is TGTGCCAGCAGTTACGGGGCAGGCACCGGGGAGCTGTTTTTT. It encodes CASSYGAGTGELFF.